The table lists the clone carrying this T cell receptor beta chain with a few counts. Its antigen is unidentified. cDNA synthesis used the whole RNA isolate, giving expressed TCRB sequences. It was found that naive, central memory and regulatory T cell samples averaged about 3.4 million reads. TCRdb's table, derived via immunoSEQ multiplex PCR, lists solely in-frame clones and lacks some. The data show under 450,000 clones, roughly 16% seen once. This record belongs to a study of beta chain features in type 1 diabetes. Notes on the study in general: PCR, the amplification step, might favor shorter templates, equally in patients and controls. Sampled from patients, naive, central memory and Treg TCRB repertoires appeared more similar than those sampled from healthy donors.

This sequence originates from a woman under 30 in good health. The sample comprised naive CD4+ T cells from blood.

CDR3 residues: CAWSRSRSNTIYF. CDR3 DNA sequence: TGTGCCTGGAGTAGGAGCAGATCAAACACCATATATTTT. The chain links TRBV30 to TRBJ1-3, with D hard to call. CDR3 length: 13 residues. CDR1 GTSNPN and CDR2 SVGIG come from the germline V gene (reference sequence). V was pared by 2 bases and J by 6 bases, with 11 bases between.